This entry describes one T cell receptor (beta chain). What antigen it recognizes has not been identified. Base qualities are not provided; no much larger clone lies one nucleotide away. V lost 3 bases and J lost 5 bases; the stretch between them is 19 bases long. CDR1 SGHNT and CDR2 YENEEA are derived from the germline V gene. CDR3 length: 16 amino acids, cysteine to phenylalanine. Only the CDR3 region is kept as DNA, spanning 48 bases read in frame from base 1. The data were taken from a study of cytomegalovirus exposure and HLA in healthy donors (dated by TCRdb to between 2016 and 2019). For the study in its entirety: The 500 to 800 repertoires of the first cohort and the 120 validation repertoires were produced on the same platform, according to a later analysis. The study was designed to test whether signatures of past pathogen exposure could be identified by cataloging public T cell receptors. In addition to the first cohort of about 650 subjects, a separate validation cohort of approximately 110 different subjects was used. To predict cytomegalovirus infection status, the study brought together high-throughput TCR immunosequencing, statistical association of individual TCRs with disease status, and machine learning. The paper as a whole reports these results and caveats: In the study, some 160 TCR beta chains were listed as associated with cytomegalovirus. The validation cohort had no HLA typing available for a later analysis, so co-occurrence within that cohort was assessed over all 120 or so repertoires. While some public TCRs were present in many individuals, most TCR sequences turned up only very rarely across donors. According to the authors, the approach could potentially be generalized to other disease states and immunological phenotypes. Subsequent analysis determined that TCRs grouped into clusters in the first cohort also showed a tendency toward co-occurrence across the roughly 110 validation repertoires, and 94% of cluster scores exceeded 0. In vitro tests confirmed that three of the cytomegalovirus-associated TCR beta chains recognize cytomegalovirus antigens. The classifier was reported to diagnose cytomegalovirus status with high specificity and sensitivity in both the original cohort and the validation cohort.

Receptors were amplified or captured by the immunoSEQ multiplex PCR assay. As for the original processing: A statistical classification framework was developed to diagnose cytomegalovirus status using the catalog of TCR beta chain sequences. In TCRdb, the immuneACCESS table is reduced to in-frame sequences with V and J assigned. These tables do not hold every clone; where another copy was compared, an unresolved V gene accounts for under half, and the others remain unexplained. D and trimming were read from the DNA, whereas the V and J calls and clone size are those reported in that table. This sample lists roughly 73,000 clones; approximately 95% were detected once. Approximately 3.5% of the sample is taken by the ten largest. The donors belonged to the validation cohort of under 150 subjects, which was separate from the approximately 700-subject first cohort.

The receptor's source is a man aged 18 to 29 in good health and CMV-seronegative. In this chain, TRBV11-3 is recombined with TRBJ2-5, with TRBD1 tentatively as D gene (6 bases match). The sample comprised PBMCs. The encoded CDR3 is CASSLRTGTSEETQYF. The DNA is as follows: TGTGCCAGCAGCTTGCGAACCGGGACATCCGAGGAGACCCAGTACTTC.